This T cell receptor (beta chain) was obtained from a study of T cells in Graves' hyperthyroidism and ophthalmopathy. The diagnostic basis comprised clinical symptoms, serum thyroxine and TRAb, thyroid ultrasound and orbital computed tomography. Germline V lookup: CDR1 LNHDA, CDR2 SQIVND (reference sequence). Trimming pared 1 base from V and 3 bases from J, leaving 9 bases between. This CDR3 has 14 residues. RNA transcripts provided the source from which TCR beta CDR3 regions were amplified. The HTBI primer set drove a first-round RT-PCR of the TCR CDR3. One entry per CDR3 protein results from TCRdb running MiXCR on the multiplex PCR reads. Seen here are over 350,000 distinct CDR3 sequences, roughly 15% observed once, and the top ten hold under 15%.

The sequenced material came from blood. This TCR was sampled from a man aged 18 to 29 with Graves' ophthalmopathy. V and J are TRBV19 and TRBJ2-5; D is unclear. The CDR3 spells CASSIGPVEETQYF. DNA for the CDR3: TGTGCCAGTAGTATAGGCCCAGTCGAAGAGACCCAGTACTTC.